This T cell receptor (beta chain) was recorded in a study of blood T cells in healthy people across ages. Points from the study as a whole: In these data, TCR beta diversity tracked strongly with naive T cell percentage.

Germline lookup yields CDR1 MDHEN and CDR2 SYDVKM. The CDR3 covers 21 residues. Of note for this clonotype: Its antigen is currently unknown.

Using a J-beta primer mix together with a sample-barcoded 5' primer, a second PCR was run for about 6 to 12 cycles. Every single cDNA molecule received a tag from a template-switch adaptor with 12 random nucleotides. TCRdb ran MiXCR on the 5' RACE reads and lists one entry per CDR3 protein. Of 750,000 to 850,000 distinct CDR3 sequences detected, roughly 25% appear once; the ten largest clones hold 3% to 4%. In addition, the sample was reused for a study of T cells of mothers and their children. That work states: Reads obtained per mother exceeded 8.5 million TCR beta CDR3 reads, with approximately 3 million obtained per child.

The specimen sequenced was blood. This chain connects TRBV28 to TRBJ2-5, with 8 bases identical to TRBD2. The J call may be wrong; the DNA end is better matched by TRBJ2-1. This receptor was identified in a boy aged 5-17 years in good health. CDR3 bases: TGTGCCAGCAGTTTATTGGGCAGGTGGACCAGTAGCGGGAACTCCTACAATGAGCAGTTCTTC. Translated: CASSLLGRWTSSGNSYNEQFF.